Following are 6 T cell receptor beta chains from one sample sequenced in a study of HIV-infected patients and healthy controls. TCRdb fed the 5' RACE reads into MiXCR, producing one record per CDR3 protein. Among around 62,000 distinct CDR3 sequences listed, 15% to 20% were seen once. The specimen sequenced was CD4+ T cells from blood. Source of these receptors: a human donor in good health.

In its sample, this clonotype was seen many times. V and J are TRBV6-2 or TRBV6-3 and TRBJ2-2, with D possibly TRBD1 on 6 matching bases. The CDR3 extends over 15 amino acids. Germline V CDR1 and CDR2: MNHEY, SVGEGT. Trimming removed 7 bases from V and 4 bases from J, with 16 bases in between. CDR3 loop: CASIKKGESTGELFF. The CDR3 DNA reads as TGTGCCAGCATTAAAAAGGGGGAAAGCACCGGGGAGCTGTTTTTT.

In its sample, this clonotype was seen many times. This chain joins TRBV5-5 and TRBJ2-3, with D uncertain. The germline gives CDR1 SGHKS, CDR2 YYEKEE (reference sequence). V lost 4 bases to trimming and J lost 1 base, with 10 bases between them. This CDR3 comprises 14 residues. The CDR3, as DNA: TGTGCCAGCAGCCGGGCGTCTCGCACAGATACGCAGTATTTT. It translates to CASSRASRTDTQYF.

Ten or more counts support this clonotype. V gene TRBV7-6 combines with J gene TRBJ1-4, with a possible D match to TRBD1 (6 bases). The V gene's germline CDR1 is SGHVS and CDR2 FNYEAQ. V lost 5 bases and J lost 7, with 17 bases in between. CDR3 length: 15 residues. The CDR3 loop is CASSRGTSGSEKLFF. As DNA, the CDR3 is TGTGCCAGCAGCCGCGGGACAAGCGGGAGTGAAAAACTGTTTTTT.

This clonotype was detected many times. The V gene is TRBV6-5, the J gene TRBJ1-1; D is unclear. V was shortened by 8 bases and J by 1 base, with 11 bases between the two germline ends. Germline V CDR1 and CDR2: MNHEY, SVGAGI. The CDR3 runs to 13 residues. DNA of the CDR3: TGTGCCAGCGGGGTTGGGCCGAACACTGAAGCTTTCTTT. It is translated as CASGVGPNTEAFF.

This clonotype was seen repeatedly, ten times or more. V gene TRBV18 combines with J gene TRBJ2-7; D gene uncertain. Trimming cost V 1 base and J 0 bases, with 4 bases left between them. Germline V gene data show CDR1 as KGHSH and CDR2 as LQKENI. The CDR3 is 13 residues long. Written as DNA, the CDR3 is TGTGCCAGCTCACCACGAAGCTCCTACGAGCAGTACTTC. It encodes CASSPRSSYEQYF.

J is TRBJ2-4 and V is TRBV29-1, with a tentative D call TRBD1 (7 bases). V lost 4 bases and J 6 bases, leaving 16 bases between the germline ends. The CDR3 sequence is 14 residues long. Looked up from germline, CDR1 is SQVTM and CDR2 is ANQGSEA. CDR3 loop: CSVGGWQGGNIQYF. In DNA form, the CDR3 reads TGCAGCGTTGGAGGGTGGCAGGGGGGAAACATTCAGTACTTC.